These 9 T cell receptor beta chains share one sample of origin, sequenced in a study of blood T cell repertoires in COVID-19. The table came from immunoSEQ multiplex PCR; TCRdb's copy has only in-frame clones and leaves some out. The table lists around 110,000 clones, about nine tenths of them singletons. Source material: peripheral blood. Receptor source: a human donor with active COVID-19. The donor label of this sample is uncertain.

This clone was seen a single time. The chain carries TRBV6-2 or TRBV6-3 and TRBJ1-2; possibly TRBD1 for D (5 bases). The CDR3 runs 15 residues. Trimming left V 1 base short and J 2 bases short, with 11 bases between. Germline lookup yields CDR1 MNHEY and CDR2 SVGEGT. The CDR3 nucleotides are TGTGCCAGCAGTTACTGGGCCCAGGGCAACTATGGCTACACCTTC. Residues: CASSYWAQGNYGYTF.

In this sample, this clone turned up a few times. V is TRBV28 and J is TRBJ1-6; D is ambiguous. The germline gives CDR1 MDHEN, CDR2 SYDVKM. The length of the CDR3 is 15 residues. Trimming cost V 3 bases and J 8 bases, with 14 bases left between them. CDR3 in amino acids: CASSFSFGYDSPLHF. In nucleotides, the CDR3 is TGTGCCAGCAGTTTCAGTTTCGGGTACGATTCACCCCTCCACTTT.

This clone was observed once. This chain uses TRBV14 with TRBJ2-3, with a tentative D call TRBD2 (5 bases). The V end was cut by 0 bases, the J end by 2 bases, with 9 bases between. The CDR3 totals 15 residues. The V gene's germline CDR1 is SGHDN and CDR2 FVKESK. In DNA, the CDR3 is TGTGCCAGCAGCCAAGACCCGGGGAACACAGATACGCAGTATTTT. Protein sequence: CASSQDPGNTDTQYF.

The J gene is TRBJ2-1, the V gene TRBV2; the match to TRBD2 covers 8 bases. This CDR3 is built from 16 residues. In germline, CDR1 is SNHLY, CDR2 FYNNEI. V lost 2 bases, J lost 5 bases, and 8 bases stayed unmatched. The CDR3 reads CASSEFSGGANNEQFF. CDR3 DNA: TGTGCCAGCAGTGAATTTTCGGGGGGGGCCAACAATGAGCAGTTCTTC.

The chain carries TRBV19 and TRBJ1-1, with D unclear. The V end lost 3 bases, the J end lost 1 base, and 6 bases lay between the germline ends. The CDR3 totals 13 residues. Germline lookup yields CDR1 LNHDA and CDR2 SQIVND (reference sequence). CDR3 in amino acids: CASSMSGNTEAFF. The CDR3 DNA is TGTGCCAGTAGTATGTCGGGGAACACTGAAGCTTTCTTT.

This clone has a single count. The CDR3 coding sequence is TGTGCCAGCAGCCCACAGGGGATGAACACTGAAGCTTTCTTT. Protein sequence: CASSPQGMNTEAFF. V is TRBV6-4 and J is TRBJ1-1, with 7 nucleotides matching TRBD1. The CDR3 consists of 14 residues. V was clipped by 6 bases and J by 0 bases; unmatched bases: 4. Germline V gene sequence: CDR1 MRHNA, CDR2 SNTAGT.

The chain is built from TRBV6-5 and TRBJ1-2, with 7 positions matching TRBD1. The trim removed 4 bases at V and 2 bases at J, leaving 1 base unmatched. Germline lookup yields CDR1 MNHEY and CDR2 SVGAGI. The CDR3 loop spans 13 amino acids. Here the CDR3 reads CASSWGQNYGYTF. CDR3 coding DNA: TGTGCCAGCAGTTGGGGACAGAACTATGGCTACACCTTC.

V gene TRBV5-1 combines with J gene TRBJ2-3, with D possibly being TRBD2 (6 bases). V was trimmed by 4 bases and J by 8 bases, leaving 23 bases between them. Germline loops: CDR1 SGHRS, CDR2 YFSETQ. The CDR3 is made up of 16 amino acids. The CDR3 region is CASSTVPGTSFSTQYF. Here the CDR3 DNA reads TGCGCCAGCAGCACTGTGCCCGGAACTAGCTTCAGTACGCAGTATTTT.

V is TRBV5-1 and J is TRBJ1-1, with 8 bases aligning to TRBD1. Germline loops: CDR1 SGHRS, CDR2 YFSETQ. V lost 6 bases, J lost 0 bases, and 7 bases stayed unmatched. CDR3 length equals 15 residues. DNA of the CDR3: TGCGCCAGCACCGAAGGGACAGGTATGAACACTGAAGCTTTCTTT. It codes for CASTEGTGMNTEAFF.